This T cell receptor (beta chain) was recovered during a study of cytomegalovirus exposure and HLA in healthy donors. Study-level findings and limits: Most TCR sequences showed up rarely, but some public TCRs showed up in many donors.

This CDR3 contains 13 residues. Germline V gene sequence: CDR1 KGHSH, CDR2 LQKENI. The junction had 6 bases not matched to a gene; V was cut back by 1 base and J by 10 bases. Both 60 Vbeta primers and 13 Jbeta primers went into the PCR. Some clones are missing from TCRdb's copy, which holds only in-frame ones; the method was immunoSEQ multiplex PCR. Of 150,000 or so clones in the sample, around 80% were seen once. This clone was counted a few times. Its antigen remains unknown. This clonotype was sampled from a man aged 35 to 55 in good health and CMV-seronegative. The sequenced sample was PBMCs. V and J are TRBV18 and TRBJ1-2, with 7 bases lining up with TRBD1. The CDR3 DNA follows: TGTGCCAGCTCACCACAACAGGGGAGTGTCTACACCTTC. Its translation: CASSPQQGSVYTF.